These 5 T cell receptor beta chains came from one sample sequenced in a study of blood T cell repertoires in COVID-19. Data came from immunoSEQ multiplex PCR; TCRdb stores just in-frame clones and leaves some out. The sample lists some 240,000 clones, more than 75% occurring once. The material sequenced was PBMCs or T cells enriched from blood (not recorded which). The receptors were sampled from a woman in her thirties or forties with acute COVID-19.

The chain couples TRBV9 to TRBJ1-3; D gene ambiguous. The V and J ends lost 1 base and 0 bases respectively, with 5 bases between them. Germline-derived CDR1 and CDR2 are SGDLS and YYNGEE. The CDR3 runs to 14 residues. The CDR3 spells CASSVYSSGNTIYF. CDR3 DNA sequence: TGTGCCAGCAGCGTATACTCCTCTGGAAACACCATATATTTT.

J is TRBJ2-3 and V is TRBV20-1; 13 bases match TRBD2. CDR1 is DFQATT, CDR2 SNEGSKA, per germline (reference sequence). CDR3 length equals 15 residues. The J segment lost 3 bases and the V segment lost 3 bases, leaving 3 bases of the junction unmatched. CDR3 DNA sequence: TGCAGTGCTAGTGAGACTAGCGGGAGGACAGATACGCAGTATTTT. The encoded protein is CSASETSGRTDTQYF.

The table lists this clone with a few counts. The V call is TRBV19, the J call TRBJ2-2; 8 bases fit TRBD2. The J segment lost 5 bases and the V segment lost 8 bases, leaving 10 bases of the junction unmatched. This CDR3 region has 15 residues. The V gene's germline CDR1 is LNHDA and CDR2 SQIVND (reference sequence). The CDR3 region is CASVGLASITGELFF. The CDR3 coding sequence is TGTGCCAGTGTCGGACTAGCAAGCATAACCGGGGAGCTGTTTTTT.

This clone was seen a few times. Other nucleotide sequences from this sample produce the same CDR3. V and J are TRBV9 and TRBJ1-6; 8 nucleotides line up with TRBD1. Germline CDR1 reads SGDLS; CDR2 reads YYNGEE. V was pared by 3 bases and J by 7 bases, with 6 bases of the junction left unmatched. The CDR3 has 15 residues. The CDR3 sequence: CASSEGTGGNSPLHF. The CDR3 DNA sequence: TGTGCCAGCAGCGAGGGGACAGGAGGAAATTCACCCCTCCACTTT.

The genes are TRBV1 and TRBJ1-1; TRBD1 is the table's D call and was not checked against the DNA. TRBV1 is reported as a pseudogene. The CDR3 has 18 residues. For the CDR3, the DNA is TGCACCAGCAGCCAAGGGGGAAAAGGGGGCAGGATGAACACTGAAGCTTTCTTT. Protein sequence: CTSSQGGKGGRMNTEAFF.